This T cell receptor (beta chain) appears in the sequencing data of a study of cytomegalovirus exposure and HLA in healthy donors. Study information: Counted in an early data release were about 85 million unique TCRs from HLA-typed donors.

Germline V gives CDR1 MNHEY, CDR2 SMNVEV (reference sequence). Trimming cost V 6 bases and J 4 bases; bases outside gene matches: 5. The CDR3 has 14 amino acids. General observations from the study: According to the study, roughly 160 TCR beta chains were cytomegalovirus-associated. In a later analysis, a missense DCLRE1C variant was linked to TCR beta V- and J-gene trimming. HLA restriction was apparent for most CMV-associated TCR beta chains in a later analysis.

PCR amplification relied on 60 Vbeta primers (plus 13 Jbeta primers). Profiled with immunoSEQ multiplex PCR; TCRdb holds only in-frame clones, not every one. Among about 130,000 clones listed, approximately 85% were seen once. Turning to this clone: Its specificity is not known.

V is TRBV27 and J is TRBJ1-4; 7 bases are shared with TRBD1. This sequence originates from a woman in her 30s in good health and CMV-seropositive. The sequenced sample consisted of PBMCs. CDR3 loop: CASSRTGFNEKLFF. The DNA for the CDR3 is TGTGCCAGCAGCCGGACAGGATTTAATGAAAAACTGTTTTTT.